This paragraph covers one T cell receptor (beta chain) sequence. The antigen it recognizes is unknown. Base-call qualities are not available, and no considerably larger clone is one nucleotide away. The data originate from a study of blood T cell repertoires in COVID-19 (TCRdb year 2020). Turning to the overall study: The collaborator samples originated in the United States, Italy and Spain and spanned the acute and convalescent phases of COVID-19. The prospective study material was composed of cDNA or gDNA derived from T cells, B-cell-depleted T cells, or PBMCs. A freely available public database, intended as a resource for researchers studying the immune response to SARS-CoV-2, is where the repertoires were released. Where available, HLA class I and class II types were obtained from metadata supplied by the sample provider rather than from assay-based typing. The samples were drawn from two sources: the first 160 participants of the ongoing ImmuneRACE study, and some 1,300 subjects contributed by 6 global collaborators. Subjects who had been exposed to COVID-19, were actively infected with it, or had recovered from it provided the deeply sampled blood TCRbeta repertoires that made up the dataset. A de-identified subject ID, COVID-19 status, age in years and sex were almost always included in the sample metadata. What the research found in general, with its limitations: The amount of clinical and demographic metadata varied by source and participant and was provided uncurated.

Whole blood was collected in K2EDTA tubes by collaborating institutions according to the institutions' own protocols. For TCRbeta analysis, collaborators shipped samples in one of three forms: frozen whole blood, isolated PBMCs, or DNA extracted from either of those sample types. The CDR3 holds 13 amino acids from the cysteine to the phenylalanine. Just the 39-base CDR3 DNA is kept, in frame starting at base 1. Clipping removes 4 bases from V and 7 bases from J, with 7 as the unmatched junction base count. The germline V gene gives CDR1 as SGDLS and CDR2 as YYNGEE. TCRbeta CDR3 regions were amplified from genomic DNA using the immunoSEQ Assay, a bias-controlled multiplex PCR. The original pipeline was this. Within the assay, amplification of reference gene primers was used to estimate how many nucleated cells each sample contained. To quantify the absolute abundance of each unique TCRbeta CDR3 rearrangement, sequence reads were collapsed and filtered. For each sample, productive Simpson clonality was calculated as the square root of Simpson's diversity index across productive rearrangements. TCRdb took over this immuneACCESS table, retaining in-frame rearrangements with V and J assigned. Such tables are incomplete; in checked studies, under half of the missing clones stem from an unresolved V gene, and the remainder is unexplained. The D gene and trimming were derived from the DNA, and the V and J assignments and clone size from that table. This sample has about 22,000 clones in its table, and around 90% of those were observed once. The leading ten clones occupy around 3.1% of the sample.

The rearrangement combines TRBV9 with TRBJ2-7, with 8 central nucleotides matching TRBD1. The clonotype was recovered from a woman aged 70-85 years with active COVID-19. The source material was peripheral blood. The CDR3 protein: CASSPGQVGEQYF. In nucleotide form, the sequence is TGTGCCAGCAGCCCGGGACAGGTGGGAGAGCAGTACTTC. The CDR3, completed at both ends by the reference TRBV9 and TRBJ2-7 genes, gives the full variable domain DSGVTQTPKHLITATGQRVTLRCSPRSGDLSVYWYQQSLDQGLQFLIQYYNGEERAKGNILERFSAQQFPDLHSELNLSSLELGDSALYFCASSPGQVGEQYFGPGTRLTVT.